This T cell receptor beta chain was documented in a study of OX40 agonist ivuxolimab in advanced cancers. Study-wide background: Ivuxolimab doses were 0.01, 0.1, 0.3, 1.5, 3 or 10 mg/kg every 2 weeks. General study points: Expanded peripheral T-cell antigen specificity went undetermined.

Germline assignment: CDR1 MNHNS and CDR2 SASEGT. CDR3 length equals 15 residues. Trimming left V 2 bases short and J 10 bases short, with 15 bases between. TCRdb's copy holds only in-frame clones and misses some; the assay was immunoSEQ multiplex PCR. Of approximately 20,000 clones in the sample, 75% to 85% were seen once. As for this clone: What it recognizes is unknown.

The sequences come from CD4+ or CD8+ T cells sorted from blood, collected in a trial of the OX40 agonist ivuxolimab. This receptor was obtained from an adult with an advanced solid tumor such as melanoma, head and neck, liver or kidney cancer. This chain connects TRBV6-1 to TRBJ1-6; D ambiguous. The DNA for the CDR3 is TGTGCCAGCAGTGAATCTCCCCCCCGGATATCACCCCTCCACTTT. Translation gives CASSESPPRISPLHF.